The clone carrying this TCR beta chain rates as medium-sized. Its antigen is not known. Germline CDR1 reads SGDLS; CDR2 reads YYNGEE. With V trimmed by 0 bases and J by 0 bases, 12 bases remained unmatched. The length of the CDR3 is 21 residues. This record comes from a study of T cells in localized non-small cell lung cancer. Study observations and caveats: A denser population of T cells in blood accompanied longer overall survival. Uninvolved nearby lung showed the greatest T cell clonality, exceeding that found in tumor. Appearances in adjacent lung were noted for a median approximately 52 of the top 100 tumor clones. Tumor samples were not multi-region, leaving intratumor heterogeneity unexcluded.

Measured with immunoSEQ multiplex PCR; TCRdb has only the in-frame clones, and not every one. The sample holds under 70,000 clones, roughly 88% seen once. Sample: peripheral blood, taken before any cancer treatment. The V call is TRBV9, the J call TRBJ2-3; 14 bases map to TRBD2. This sequence originates from a woman between 35 and 70 years old with stage I lung adenocarcinoma. Written as DNA, the CDR3 is TGTGCCAGCAGCGTAGCCCGGACTAGCGGGGGGCAGGTCTCTAGCACAGATACGCAGTATTTT. This codes for CASSVARTSGGQVSSTDTQYF.